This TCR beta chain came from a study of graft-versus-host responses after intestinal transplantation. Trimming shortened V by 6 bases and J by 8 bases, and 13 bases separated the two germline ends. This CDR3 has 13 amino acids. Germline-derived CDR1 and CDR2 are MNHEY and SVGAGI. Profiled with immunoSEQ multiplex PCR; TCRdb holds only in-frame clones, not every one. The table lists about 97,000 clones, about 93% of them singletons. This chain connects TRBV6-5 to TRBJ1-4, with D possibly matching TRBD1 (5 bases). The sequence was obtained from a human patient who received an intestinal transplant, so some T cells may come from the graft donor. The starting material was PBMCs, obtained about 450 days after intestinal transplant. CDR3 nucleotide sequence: TGTGCCAGCAGCCTCCGGGGGGGAGAAAAACTGTTTTTT. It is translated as CASSLRGGEKLFF.